Included here is one T cell receptor (beta chain) sequence, with context. The data are from a study of T cell changes during pregnancy in multiple sclerosis. J gave up 10 bases and V 0 bases, and 7 bases lay outside the gene matches. The CDR3 totals 14 residues. Germline V gene sequence: CDR1 SGHRS, CDR2 YFSETQ. Libraries were prepared by immunoSEQ multiplex PCR; TCRdb keeps only in-frame clonotypes and omits some of them. The sample holds tens of thousands of clones, approximately 92% seen once. This clonotype was sampled from a female donor with multiple sclerosis, enrolled in a pregnancy study. Sequenced here: CD4+ T cells from peripheral blood mononuclear cells, sampled in the third trimester of pregnancy. The V call is TRBV5-1, the J call TRBJ2-1, with 7 bases that match TRBD2. CDR3 loop: CASSLAKVGGEQFF. The DNA for the CDR3 is TGCGCCAGCAGCTTGGCCAAGGTCGGGGGGGAGCAGTTCTTC.